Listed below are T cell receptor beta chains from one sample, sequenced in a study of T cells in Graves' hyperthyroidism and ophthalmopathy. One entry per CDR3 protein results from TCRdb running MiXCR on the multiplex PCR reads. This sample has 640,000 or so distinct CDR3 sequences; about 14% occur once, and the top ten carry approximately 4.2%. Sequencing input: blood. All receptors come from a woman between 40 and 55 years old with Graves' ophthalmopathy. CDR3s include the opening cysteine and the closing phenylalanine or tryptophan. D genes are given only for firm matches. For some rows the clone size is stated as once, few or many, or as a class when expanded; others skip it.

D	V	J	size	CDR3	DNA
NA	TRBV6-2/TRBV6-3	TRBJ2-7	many	CASTPGDSSYEQYF	TGTGCCAGCACCCCGGGGGACTCCTCCTACGAGCAGTACTTC
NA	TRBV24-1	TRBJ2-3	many	CATSGPVGTQYF	TGTGCCACCAGTGGGCCGGTGGGCACGCAGTATTTT
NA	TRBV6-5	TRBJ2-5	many	CASSDSGLRETQYF	TGTGCCAGCAGTGACTCAGGGTTGAGGGAGACCCAGTACTTC
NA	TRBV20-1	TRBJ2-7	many	CSARNARGTKYEQYF	TGCAGTGCTAGAAACGCAAGGGGGACTAAGTACGAGCAGTACTTC
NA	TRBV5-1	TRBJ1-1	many	CASSLGVKNTEAFF	TGCGCCAGCAGCTTGGGTGTTAAGAACACTGAAGCTTTCTTT
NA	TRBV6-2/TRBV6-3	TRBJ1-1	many	CASSYARYTEAFF	TGTGCCAGCAGTTACGCCCGGTACACTGAAGCTTTCTTT
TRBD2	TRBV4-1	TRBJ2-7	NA	CASSHGPAGGYEQYF	TGCGCCAGCAGCCATGGACCAGCGGGGGGATACGAGCAGTACTTC
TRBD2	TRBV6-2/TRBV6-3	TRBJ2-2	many	CASSLAGEYTGELFF	TGTGCCAGCAGTCTAGCGGGAGAGTACACCGGGGAGCTGTTTTTT
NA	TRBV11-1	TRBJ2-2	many	CASSLAGDWTNTGELFF	TGTGCCAGCAGCTTAGCAGGGGACTGGACGAACACCGGGGAGCTGTTTTTT
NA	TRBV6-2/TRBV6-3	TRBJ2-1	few	CASSYSGLSSYNEQFF	TGTGCCAGCAGTTACTCAGGACTGAGCTCCTACAATGAGCAGTTCTTC
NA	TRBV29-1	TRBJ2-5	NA	CSVGVGPETQYF	TGCAGCGTTGGGGTAGGCCCAGAGACCCAGTACTTC
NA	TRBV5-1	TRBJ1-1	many	CASSSGGWAEAFF	TGCGCCAGCAGCTCGGGGGGATGGGCTGAAGCTTTCTTT
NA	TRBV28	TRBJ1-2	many	CASSFPTDTYGYTF	TGTGCCAGCAGTTTTCCGACAGATACCTATGGCTACACCTTC
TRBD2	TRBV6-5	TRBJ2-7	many	CASSYSTLAGASNEQYF	TGTGCCAGCAGTTACTCGACACTAGCGGGAGCTAGTAACGAGCAGTACTTC